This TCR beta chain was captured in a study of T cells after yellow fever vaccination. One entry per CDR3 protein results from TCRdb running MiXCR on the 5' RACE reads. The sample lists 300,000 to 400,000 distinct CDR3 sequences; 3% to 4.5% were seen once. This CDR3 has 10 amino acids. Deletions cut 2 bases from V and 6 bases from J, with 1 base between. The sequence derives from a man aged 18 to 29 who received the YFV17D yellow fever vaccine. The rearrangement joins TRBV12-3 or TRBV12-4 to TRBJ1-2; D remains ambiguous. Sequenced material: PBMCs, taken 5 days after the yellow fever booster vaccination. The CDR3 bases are TGTGCCAGCAGTTTAAATGGCTACACCTTC. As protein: CASSLNGYTF.